These 22 T cell receptor beta chains were all obtained from the same sample, sequenced in a study of OX40 agonist ivuxolimab in advanced cancers. Assay used: immunoSEQ multiplex PCR; TCRdb lists only in-frame clones, some missing. The sample records approximately 68,000 clones, around 83% being singletons. This specimen consisted of CD4+ or CD8+ T cells sorted from blood, obtained in a trial of the OX40 agonist ivuxolimab. The receptors come from an adult with an advanced solid tumor such as melanoma, head and neck, liver or kidney cancer.

The rearrangement links TRBV4-2 to TRBJ1-4; 9 bases line up with TRBD1. The CDR3 spans 16 residues. Germline V gene lookup returns CDR1 LGHNA and CDR2 YNFKEQ. J was trimmed by 10 bases and V by 0 bases; bases with no gene match: 9. The CDR3 loop is CASSQDGGTGTPKLFF. For the CDR3, the DNA is TGTGCCAGCAGCCAAGATGGTGGGACAGGGACCCCAAAACTGTTTTTT.

The chain couples TRBV6-6 to TRBJ2-1; 9 nucleotides agree with TRBD2. The J segment lost 5 bases and the V segment lost 5 bases, leaving 7 bases of the junction unmatched. This CDR3 comprises 15 residues. CDR1 and CDR2 (germline): MNHNY, SVGAGI (reference sequence). The CDR3 protein is CASSLTSGPNNEQFF. In DNA form, the CDR3 reads TGTGCCAGCAGTCTTACTAGCGGGCCTAACAATGAGCAGTTCTTC.

The V gene is TRBV20-1, the J gene TRBJ1-5; unclear D gene. Per germline, CDR1 DFQATT and CDR2 SNEGSKA (reference sequence). The CDR3 extends over 9 amino acids. With 7 bases removed from V and 4 bases from J, the gap between germline ends came to 2 bases. The CDR3 region has the DNA TGCAGTGGTAATCAGCCCCAGCATTTT. Encoded protein: CSGNQPQHF.

On this clone: An end of the junction does not agree with germline; a read error may underlie this. V usage is TRBV5-4 and J usage is TRBJ1-2; possible D gene TRBD1, 5 bases. The CDR3 extends over 14 amino acids. Germline V gene data show CDR1 as SGHNT and CDR2 as YYREEE (reference sequence). CDR3 nucleotide sequence: TGCGCCAGCAGCCAAGGGGCAGGAAACTATGGCTACACCTTC. It yields the protein CASSQGAGNYGYTF.

This clone was recorded once. The V gene is TRBV7-2, the J gene TRBJ2-7, with D perhaps matching TRBD2 (5 bases). Germline CDR1 SGHTA, CDR2 FQGNSA. The CDR3 loop spans 13 amino acids. Trimming stripped 2 bases from V and 1 base from J, with 6 bases between. The CDR3 nucleotides read TGTGCCAGCAGCTTACGGGGTTCCTACGAGCAGTACTTC. Encoded protein: CASSLRGSYEQYF.

This clone has just a few counts. V gene TRBV27 combines with J gene TRBJ2-3; the D gene is possibly TRBD2 (5 bases). CDR3 length: 16 amino acids. CDR1 and CDR2 (germline): MNHEY, SMNVEV (reference sequence). With 2 bases removed from V and 0 bases from J, the gap between germline ends came to 12 bases. The CDR3 coding sequence is TGTGCCAGCAGTTTACGTCGGGATGCGAGCACAGATACGCAGTATTTT. It codes for CASSLRRDASTDTQYF.

V is TRBV28 and J is TRBJ2-7, with unresolved D. The CDR3 runs 13 residues. Germline-derived CDR1 and CDR2 are MDHEN and SYDVKM. V lost 7 bases, J lost 6 bases, and 16 bases lay in between. The CDR3 nucleotides are TGTGCCAGCACCCGCCCAGGATACGGCGAGCAGTACTTC. It is translated as CASTRPGYGEQYF.

The V call is TRBV7-9, the J call TRBJ1-2; 7 positions agree with TRBD1. V trimming: 1 base; J trimming: 3 bases; junction bases outside the gene matches: 8. The CDR3 is 16 residues long. Germline CDR1 SEHNR, CDR2 FQNEAQ (reference sequence). CDR3 nucleotides: TGTGCCAGCAGCTTAGTAGGGGGCGCGGGGGACTATGGCTACACCTTC. Its translation is CASSLVGGAGDYGYTF.

The V and J genes are TRBV4-1 and TRBJ1-2; D uncertain. Germline CDR1 is MGHRA and CDR2 is YSYEKL. There are 16 residues in the CDR3. V lost 0 bases, J lost 0 bases, and 11 bases lay in between. The CDR3 DNA sequence: TGCGCCAGCAGCCAAGACATAGGCGGCTCTAACTATGGCTACACCTTC. Its protein product is CASSQDIGGSNYGYTF.

The rearrangement joins TRBV7-9 to TRBJ1-2; tentatively, D is TRBD1 (5 bases). Trimming cost V 1 base and J 0 bases, with 12 bases left between them. This CDR3 has 16 residues. Germline V CDR1 and CDR2: SEHNR, FQNEAQ (reference sequence). CDR3 nucleotide sequence: TGTGCCAGCAGCTTAGAGGGGATTAGAACTAACTATGGCTACACCTTC. It codes for CASSLEGIRTNYGYTF.

This chain links TRBV5-4 with TRBJ2-7; possibly TRBD2 for D (5 bases). V shed 3 bases and J shed 0 bases, with 10 bases lying between them. This CDR3 is 14 amino acids long. Germline V CDR1 and CDR2: SGHNT, YYREEE (reference sequence). This chain's CDR3 is CASSSRTVSYEQYF. CDR3 bases: TGTGCCAGCAGCTCACGGACTGTCTCCTACGAGCAGTACTTC.

V and J are TRBV2 and TRBJ2-3, with 9 bases that match TRBD1. The germline CDR1 and CDR2 sequences are SNHLY and FYNNEI. With 6 bases clipped from V and 4 bases from J, the junction kept 8 bases outside the gene matches. This CDR3 has 15 amino acids. In DNA, the CDR3 is TGTGCCAGCAGCGAGGGGGACAGGGCTGCAGATACGCAGTATTTT. As protein: CASSEGDRAADTQYF.

In this sample, this clone turned up many times. The J gene is TRBJ1-1, the V gene TRBV29-1; possibly TRBD1 for D (5 bases). The germline gives CDR1 SQVTM, CDR2 ANQGSEA. V was trimmed by 6 bases and J by 3 bases, leaving 17 bases between them. The CDR3 consists of 14 residues. The CDR3 here is CSVVSGTWDTEAFF. In DNA, the CDR3 is TGCAGCGTCGTTAGTGGGACTTGGGACACTGAAGCTTTCTTT.

J is TRBJ2-7 and V is TRBV2; no clear D gene. Germline V CDR1 and CDR2: SNHLY, FYNNEI. Trimming shortened V by 6 bases and J by 3 bases, and 6 bases separated the two germline ends. The CDR3 spans 11 residues. This CDR3 reads CASSRNYEQYV. CDR3 nucleotide sequence: TGTGCCAGCAGCCGTAACTACGAGCAGTACGTC.

The chain combines TRBV19 with TRBJ2-7; 11 positions match TRBD1. CDR1 and CDR2 (germline): LNHDA, SQIVND (reference sequence). V was pared by 8 bases and J by 6 bases, with 3 bases of the junction left unmatched. The CDR3 is made up of 12 amino acids. CDR3 in amino acids: CASGDRGGEQYV. CDR3 in DNA: TGTGCCAGTGGGGACAGGGGGGGCGAGCAGTACGTC.

The rearrangement joins TRBV5-1 to TRBJ2-3; tentatively, D is TRBD1 (5 bases). V lost 5 bases and J lost 2, with 12 bases in between. CDR3 length: 14 residues. Germline lookup yields CDR1 SGHRS and CDR2 YFSETQ. The CDR3 bases are TGCGCCAGCAGTGGCAGGGAAATCACAGATACGCAGTATTTT. This gives the protein CASSGREITDTQYF.

The chain joins TRBV18 to TRBJ2-7; a possible D gene is TRBD1 (6 bases). The CDR3 totals 14 residues. The V end was cut by 3 bases, the J end by 4 bases, with 13 bases between. Germline V CDR1 and CDR2: KGHSH, LQKENI. CDR3 in amino acids: CASSPGTMAYEQYF. In nucleotides, the CDR3 is TGTGCCAGCTCACCCGGGACAATGGCGTACGAGCAGTACTTC.

V usage is TRBV7-2 and J usage is TRBJ2-1; TRBD2 might be the D (5 bases). This CDR3 region has 15 residues. Between the trimmed V and J ends, which lost 5 bases and 10 bases, there was a span of 21 bases. Germline-derived CDR1 and CDR2 are SGHTA and FQGNSA. The CDR3 DNA reads as TGTGCCAGCAGCCCGGTCGGGGAGAGAAATAGGGAGCAGTTCTTC. Its protein is CASSPVGERNREQFF.

The rearrangement joins TRBV7-3 to TRBJ2-5; 13 positions match TRBD2. V lost 1 base, J lost 5 bases, and 13 bases stayed unmatched. From germline, CDR1 is SGHTA and CDR2 FQGTGA. This CDR3 has 19 residues. This chain's CDR3 is CASSLIPRLAGGPAETQYF. In DNA, the CDR3 is TGTGCCAGCAGCTTAATCCCGCGACTAGCGGGGGGCCCCGCGGAGACCCAGTACTTC. The full variable domain, completed using reference TRBV7-3 and TRBJ2-5, is GAGVSQTPSNKVTEKGKYVELRCDPISGHTALYWYRQSLGQGPEFLIYFQGTGAADDSGLPNDRFFAVRPEGSVSTLKIQRTERGDSAVYLCASSLIPRLAGGPAETQYFGPGTRLLVL.

This sequence joins TRBV4-3 and TRBJ1-5; D unclear. The germline V and J ends were trimmed by 6 bases and 3 bases, with 15 bases remaining between them. This CDR3 is built from 15 residues. In germline, CDR1 is LGHNA, CDR2 YSLEER. Written as DNA, the CDR3 is TGCGCCAGCAGTTTCCGGGCCCTTGACAATCAGCCCCAGCATTTT. Translation gives CASSFRALDNQPQHF.

As concerns this clone: At the DNA level, this CDR3 is encoded by other sequences in the same sample as well. The CDR3 region is CASSAGTANEQFF. The CDR3 nucleotides read TGTGCCAGCAGCGCCGGGACAGCCAATGAGCAGTTCTTC. The chain uses TRBV7-3 and TRBJ2-1, with 7 nucleotides matching TRBD1. Germline V gene lookup returns CDR1 SGHTA and CDR2 FQGTGA. The CDR3 has 13 residues. V trimming: 5 bases; J trimming: 6 bases; junction bases outside the gene matches: 4.

This rearrangement joins TRBV28 to TRBJ2-5; either TRBD1 or TRBD2 may supply D (5 bases each). Germline-derived CDR1 and CDR2 are MDHEN and SYDVKM. V was trimmed by 7 bases and J by 5 bases, leaving 20 bases between them. The CDR3 consists of 15 residues. The CDR3 sequence: CASTQARAGGETQYF. The CDR3 DNA reads TGTGCCAGCACTCAGGCCAGGGCAGGCGGGGAGACCCAGTACTTC.